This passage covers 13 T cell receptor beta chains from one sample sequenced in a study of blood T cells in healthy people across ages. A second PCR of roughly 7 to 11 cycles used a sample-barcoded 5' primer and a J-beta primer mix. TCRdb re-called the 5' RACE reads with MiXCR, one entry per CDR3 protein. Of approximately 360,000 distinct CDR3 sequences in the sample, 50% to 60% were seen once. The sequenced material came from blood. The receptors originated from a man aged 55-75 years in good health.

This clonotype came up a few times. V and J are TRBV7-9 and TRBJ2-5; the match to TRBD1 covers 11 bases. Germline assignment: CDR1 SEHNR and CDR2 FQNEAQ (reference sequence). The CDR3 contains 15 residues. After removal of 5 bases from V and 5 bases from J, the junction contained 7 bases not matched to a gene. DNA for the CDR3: TGTGCCAGCAGCGCAGGACAGGGGGCTACGGAGACCCAGTACTTC. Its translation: CASSAGQGATETQYF.

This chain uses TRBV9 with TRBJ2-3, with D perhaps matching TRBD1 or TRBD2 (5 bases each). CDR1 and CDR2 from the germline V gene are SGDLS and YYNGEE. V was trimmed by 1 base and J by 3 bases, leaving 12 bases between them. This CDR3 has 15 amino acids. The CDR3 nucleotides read TGTGCCAGCAGCGTAACTGGGGGTTGGACAGATACGCAGTATTTT. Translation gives CASSVTGGWTDTQYF.

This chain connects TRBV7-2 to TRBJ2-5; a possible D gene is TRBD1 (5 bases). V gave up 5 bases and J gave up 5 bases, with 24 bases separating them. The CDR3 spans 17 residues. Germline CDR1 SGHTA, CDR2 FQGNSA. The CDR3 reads CASSPRPSRDFVETQYF. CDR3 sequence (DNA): TGTGCCAGCAGCCCGCGCCCCTCCAGGGATTTTGTCGAGACCCAGTACTTC.

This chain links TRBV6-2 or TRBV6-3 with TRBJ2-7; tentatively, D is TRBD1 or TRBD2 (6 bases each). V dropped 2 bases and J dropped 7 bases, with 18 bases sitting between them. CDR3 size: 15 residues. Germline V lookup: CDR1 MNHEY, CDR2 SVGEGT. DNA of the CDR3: TGTGCCAGCAGTTACCCCCAAGGGGGGCACAATGAGCAGTACTTC. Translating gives CASSYPQGGHNEQYF.

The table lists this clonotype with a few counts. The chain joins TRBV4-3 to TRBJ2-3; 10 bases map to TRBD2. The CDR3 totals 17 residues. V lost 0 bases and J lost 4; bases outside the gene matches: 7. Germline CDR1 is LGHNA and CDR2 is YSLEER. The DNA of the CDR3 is TGCGCCAGCAGCCAAGAGCCTAGCGGGAGTATCGCAGATACGCAGTATTTT. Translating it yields CASSQEPSGSIADTQYF.

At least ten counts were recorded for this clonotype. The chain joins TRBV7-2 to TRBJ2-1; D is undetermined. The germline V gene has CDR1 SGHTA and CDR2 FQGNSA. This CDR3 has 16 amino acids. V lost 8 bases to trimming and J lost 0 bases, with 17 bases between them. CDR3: CASRGPTSSSYNEQFF. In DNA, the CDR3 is TGTGCCAGCCGAGGCCCTACCTCAAGCTCCTACAATGAGCAGTTCTTC.

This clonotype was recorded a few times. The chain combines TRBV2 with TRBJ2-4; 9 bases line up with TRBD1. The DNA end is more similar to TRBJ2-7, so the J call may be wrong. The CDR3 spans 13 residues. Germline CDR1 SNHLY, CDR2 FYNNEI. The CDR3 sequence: CASSGQGKYEQYF. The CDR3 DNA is TGTGCCAGCAGCGGACAGGGGAAATACGAGCAGTACTTC.

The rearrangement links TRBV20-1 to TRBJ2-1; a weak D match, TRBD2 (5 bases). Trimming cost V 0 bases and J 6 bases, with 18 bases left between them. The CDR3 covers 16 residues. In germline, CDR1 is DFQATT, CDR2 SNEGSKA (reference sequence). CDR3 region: CSAREPRGLRVNEQFF. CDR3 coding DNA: TGCAGTGCTAGAGAACCCCGGGGTTTGCGGGTCAATGAGCAGTTCTTC.

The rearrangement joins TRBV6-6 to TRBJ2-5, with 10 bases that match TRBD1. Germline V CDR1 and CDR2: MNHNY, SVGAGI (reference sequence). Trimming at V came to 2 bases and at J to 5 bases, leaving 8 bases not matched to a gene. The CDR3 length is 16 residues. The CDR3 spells CASSYRTGGYVETQYF. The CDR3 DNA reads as TGTGCCAGCAGTTACCGGACAGGGGGATATGTGGAGACCCAGTACTTC.

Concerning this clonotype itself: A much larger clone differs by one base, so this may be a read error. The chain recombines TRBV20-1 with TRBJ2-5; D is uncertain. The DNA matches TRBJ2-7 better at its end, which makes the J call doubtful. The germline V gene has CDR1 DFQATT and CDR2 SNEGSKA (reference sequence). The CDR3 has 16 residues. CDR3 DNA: TGCAGTGCTAGTCAATCGGCCCAGGTTGCGTCCCGCGAGCAGTACTTC. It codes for CSASQSAQVASREQYF.

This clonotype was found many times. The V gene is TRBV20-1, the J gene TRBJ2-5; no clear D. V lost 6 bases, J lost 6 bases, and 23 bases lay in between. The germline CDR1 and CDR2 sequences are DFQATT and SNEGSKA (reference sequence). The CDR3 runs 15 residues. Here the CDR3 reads CSAIDANTALKTQYF. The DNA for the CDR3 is TGCAGTGCCATTGACGCAAATACAGCTTTAAAGACCCAGTACTTC.

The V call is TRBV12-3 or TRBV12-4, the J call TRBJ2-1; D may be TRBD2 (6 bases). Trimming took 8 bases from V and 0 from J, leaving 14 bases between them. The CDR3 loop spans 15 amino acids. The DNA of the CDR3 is TGTGCCAGCCACAGGAGGGAGGACTCCTACAATGAGCAGTTCTTC. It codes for CASHRREDSYNEQFF.

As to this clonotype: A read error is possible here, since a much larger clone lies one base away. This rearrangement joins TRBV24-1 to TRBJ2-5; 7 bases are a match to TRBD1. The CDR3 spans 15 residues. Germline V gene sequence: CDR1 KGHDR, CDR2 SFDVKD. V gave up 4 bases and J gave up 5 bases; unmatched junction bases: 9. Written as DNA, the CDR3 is TGTGCCACCAGTGAGGCAGACAGGGACCTCGAGACCCAGTACTTC. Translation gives CATSEADRDLETQYF.